The clone carrying this T cell receptor (beta chain) was detected a few times. Through template switching, a universal primer site was introduced, and the cDNA contained unique molecular identifiers. TCRdb called the 5' RACE reads again in MiXCR, with one record for every CDR3 protein. Seen here are 200,000 to 250,000 distinct CDR3 sequences, about 12% observed once, and the top ten hold roughly 4%. These data originate in a study of identical twins. Trimming shortened V by 1 base and J by 7 bases, and 13 bases separated the two germline ends. CDR1 is LGHDT, CDR2 YNNKEL, per germline (reference sequence). The CDR3 loop spans 14 amino acids. Donors uniformly comprised healthy Caucasians. This same sample was also part of a study on yellow fever vaccine responses in identical twins.

This TCR came from a woman between 18 and 29 years old in good health. V gene TRBV3-1 combines with J gene TRBJ2-5; the D call may be TRBD1 or TRBD2 (5 bases each). Material for sequencing was memory (CD45RO+) T cells sorted from blood. The chain's CDR3 is CASSQGVGVGTQYF. The CDR3 DNA sequence: TGTGCCAGCAGCCAAGGGGTGGGGGTCGGGACCCAGTACTTC.